This T cell receptor beta chain was recovered during a study of T cell changes during pregnancy in multiple sclerosis (dated by TCRdb to about 2019). About the investigation overall: In women with multiple sclerosis, the researchers looked at how the T cell repertoire shifted as pregnancy progressed.

Receptors were amplified or captured by the immunoSEQ multiplex PCR assay. Sourced from immuneACCESS, this table was stored by TCRdb with only in-frame sequences that have V and J called. A share of the clones is absent; for the studies checked, an unresolved V gene accounts for under half, and the remainder has no known explanation. The sample table holds around 100,000 clones, of which 90% were seen once. Just over 0.75% of the sample rests with the top ten. A word on this clone: Which antigen it targets is not known. Per-nucleotide qualities are absent, and no much larger clonotype sits a single base away.

Reading from cysteine to phenylalanine, the CDR3 counts 17 amino acids. Only the CDR3 portion is preserved as DNA: 51 bases, with reading frame beginning at the first base. Trimming accounts for 5 bases at V and 0 bases at J, while the number of junction bases matched to no gene is 12. Looking up the germline V gene yields CDR1 MDHEN and CDR2 SYDVKM. The chain was built from TRBV28 and TRBJ2-7; 8 junctional bases match TRBD1. The receptor was isolated from a female donor in good health, enrolled as a control in a pregnancy study. The sequenced sample was peripheral blood, obtained in the second trimester of pregnancy. Here the CDR3 is given as CASSPTPRDRFSYEQYF. The DNA sequence is given as TGTGCCAGCAGTCCGACTCCCCGGGACAGGTTCTCCTACGAGCAGTACTTC.